This record concerns one T cell receptor (beta chain) sequence. The sample belongs to a study of patients and donors after allogeneic stem cell transplantation. TCRdb re-called the RT-PCR reads through MiXCR, storing one row per CDR3 protein. The sample has hundreds of thousands of distinct CDR3 sequences, under 20% seen once; the top ten hold 7.2%. This CDR3 contains 13 residues. Per the germline V gene, CDR1 is SGHKS and CDR2 is YYEKEE (reference sequence). The germline V and J ends were trimmed by 7 bases and 1 base, with 11 bases remaining between them. The TCR was taken from a human donor who was either an allogeneic HSCT recipient or a stem cell or donor lymphocyte infusion donor (not recorded which). It is not recorded whose cells these are; they may come from a transplant donor. The source material was blood, either unsorted or a sorted T cell fraction (not recorded which). The genes are TRBV5-5 and TRBJ1-1; D is perhaps TRBD1 (5 bases). The CDR3 loop reads CASQGRPNTEAFF. The CDR3 nucleotides are TGTGCCAGCCAGGGACGGCCGAACACTGAAGCTTTCTTT. The whole variable domain, filled in from reference TRBV5-5 and TRBJ1-1, reads DAGVTQSPTHLIKTRGQQVTLRCSPISGHKSVSWYQQVLGQGPQFIFQYYEKEERGRGNFPDRFSARQFPNYSSELNVNALLLGDSALYLCASQGRPNTEAFFGQGTRLTVV.